These 24 T cell receptor beta chains were all obtained from the same sample, sequenced in a study of molecular identifiers for immune sequencing clone quantification. Each CDR3 protein gets one entry after TCRdb re-called the PCR reads with MiXCR. The sample shows 90,000 or so distinct CDR3 sequences, roughly 23% of them seen only once. Sequenced input: naive CD8+ T cells from blood, with Jurkat cell RNA spiked in. Subset described: FACS-sorted CD8+CD4-CCR7+CD45RA+ naive T cells. These receptors originate from a human donor in good health. Some libraries in this study had Jurkat cell RNA spiked in.

This clonotype showed up just once. The chain joins TRBV12-3 or TRBV12-4 to TRBJ2-6; D could derive from TRBD1 or TRBD2 (5 bases each). CDR3 size: 21 residues. Trimming pared 8 bases from V and 2 bases from J, leaving 31 bases between. DNA of the CDR3: TGTGCCAGCCTTTCCTTGGAAGGTGGTACGGGGCATCAAGCTGGGGCCAACGTCCTGACTTTC. This encodes CASLSLEGGTGHQAGANVLTF.

This sequence joins TRBV10-3 and TRBJ2-7, with D perhaps TRBD1 (6 bases). V gave up 2 bases and J gave up 9 bases, with 17 bases separating them. CDR1 and CDR2 from the germline V gene are ENHRY and SYGVKD. CDR3 length: 14 residues. As DNA, the CDR3 is TGTGCCATCAGTGAGGGCAGGGGCAGCAACCGGCAGTACTTC. As protein: CAISEGRGSNRQYF.

The rearrangement uses TRBV20-1 and TRBJ2-1; 7 nucleotides agree with TRBD2. Trimming removed 0 bases from V and 3 bases from J; junction bases left unmatched: 8. There are 16 residues in the CDR3. The germline gives CDR1 DFQATT, CDR2 SNEGSKA (reference sequence). CDR3 coding DNA: TGCAGTGCTAGAGAGGAGGGGCGGGACTACTACAATGAGCAGTTCTTC. Translating it yields CSAREEGRDYYNEQFF.

The rearrangement uses TRBV30 and TRBJ1-2; tentatively, D is TRBD1 (5 bases). Germline loops: CDR1 GTSNPN, CDR2 SVGIG (reference sequence). The V gene lost 5 bases and the J gene lost 2 bases, with 18 bases spanning the gap. This CDR3 is 15 amino acids long. CDR3 sequence reads: CAWDRAQGLNYGYTF. In DNA, the CDR3 is TGTGCCTGGGACCGCGCCCAGGGTTTAAACTATGGCTACACCTTC.

This clonotype was seen only a few times. Just one base apart from a much larger clone, this may be a read error. Because it lacks the conserved phenylalanine or tryptophan at the end, this CDR3 is likely a read error. CDR3 region: CASSLAFGRGASNEKLFS. CDR3 nucleotides: TGTGCCAGCAGCTTAGCATTCGGCAGGGGCGCCTCTAATGAAAAACTGTTTTCT. The chain uses TRBV7-8 and TRBJ1-4; TRBD1 is a possible D gene (6 bases). Germline assignment: CDR1 SGHVS and CDR2 FQNEAQ. Trimming cost V 0 bases and J 3 bases, with 17 bases left between them. The CDR3 consists of 18 residues.

In this sample, this clonotype turned up many times. The V gene is TRBV6-2 or TRBV6-3, the J gene TRBJ2-7; the D gene is possibly TRBD2 (6 bases). Germline V CDR1 and CDR2: MNHEY, SVGEGT. V shed 0 bases and J shed 0 bases, with 21 bases lying between them. The CDR3 runs to 19 residues. The CDR3: CASSYSLGILAEISYEQYF. The CDR3 DNA reads TGTGCCAGCAGTTACTCGTTGGGGATTTTAGCGGAGATCTCCTACGAGCAGTACTTC.

This clonotype has only a few counts. This chain joins TRBV4-3 and TRBJ2-7; 12 bases are shared with TRBD1. The V gene end was trimmed by 2 bases and the J gene end by 6 bases; junction bases not matched to a gene: 14. Germline lookup yields CDR1 LGHNA and CDR2 YSLEER. There are 18 residues in the CDR3. Written as DNA, the CDR3 is TGCGCCAGCAGCCAAAACGGCCGGGACAGGGGGCTTGAGGGCGAGCAGTACTTC. This encodes CASSQNGRDRGLEGEQYF.

The sample holds many counts of this clonotype. This chain uses TRBV19 with TRBJ1-1; D remains ambiguous. Germline V gene data show CDR1 as LNHDA and CDR2 as SQIVND (reference sequence). The CDR3 runs to 13 residues. Trimming pared 0 bases from V and 3 bases from J, leaving 5 bases between. DNA for the CDR3: TGTGCCAGTAGTATAGATGCGTACACTGAAGCTTTCTTT. Translating it yields CASSIDAYTEAFF.

The V and J genes are TRBV28 and TRBJ2-7, with TRBD2 as a possible D gene (6 bases). Trimming removed 5 bases at V and 5 bases at J, with 16 bases between. The CDR3 sequence is 14 residues long. CDR1 is MDHEN and CDR2 is SYDVKM in the germline V gene. The DNA for the CDR3 is TGTGCCAGCAGTCCCGGGACTGATTCTCACGAGCAGTACTTC. It yields the protein CASSPGTDSHEQYF.

V is TRBV4-1 and J is TRBJ2-1; 16 nucleotides line up with TRBD2. In germline, CDR1 is MGHRA, CDR2 YSYEKL. J was trimmed by 7 bases and V by 0 bases; bases with no gene match: 6. The CDR3 sequence is 18 residues long. The chain's CDR3 is CASSQEGLAGGPENEQFF. The CDR3 DNA is TGCGCCAGCAGCCAAGAGGGACTAGCGGGGGGGCCGGAGAATGAGCAGTTCTTC.

The chain is built from TRBV7-2 and TRBJ2-7, with a possible D match to TRBD1 (5 bases). V shed 5 bases and J shed 3 bases, with 23 bases lying between them. This CDR3 has 17 residues. Germline values: CDR1 SGHTA, CDR2 FQGNSA. CDR3 sequence reads: CASSPPHLGQVNYEQYF. CDR3 in DNA: TGTGCCAGCAGCCCGCCTCATTTGGGGCAGGTCAACTACGAGCAGTACTTC.

The CDR3 spells CASSFTLPSGANVLTF. The CDR3 DNA is TGTGCCAGCAGTTTTACCCTGCCCTCTGGGGCCAACGTCCTGACTTTC. This chain links TRBV27 with TRBJ2-6; D is ambiguous. In germline, CDR1 is MNHEY, CDR2 SMNVEV (reference sequence). V lost 3 bases and J lost 0, with 9 bases in between. This CDR3 comprises 16 residues.

The chain has TRBV27 and TRBJ2-7; no firm D call. The V end was cut by 11 bases, the J end by 2 bases, with 10 bases between. CDR3 length equals 11 residues. Germline V lookup: CDR1 MNHEY, CDR2 SMNVEV (reference sequence). The CDR3 bases are TGTGCCCGCTCCAGCACCTACGAGCAGTACTTC. Translation: CARSSTYEQYF.

The table lists this clonotype with a few counts. The chain has TRBV9 and TRBJ2-7; D assignment may be TRBD1 or TRBD2 (7 bases each). This CDR3 is built from 15 residues. Germline loops: CDR1 SGDLS, CDR2 YYNGEE. With 4 bases removed from V and 5 bases from J, the gap between germline ends came to 19 bases. The CDR3, as DNA: TGTGCCAGCAGCTCCAGCGGGACAGCTTTTAACGAGCAGTACTTC. As protein: CASSSSGTAFNEQYF.

On this clonotype itself: A much larger clone differs from this one at a single base, so this may be a read error. V is TRBV4-2 and J is TRBJ1-5, with D possibly being TRBD1 (5 bases). This CDR3 has 16 residues. Germline V gene sequence: CDR1 LGHNA, CDR2 YNFKEQ. Here the CDR3 DNA reads TGTGCCAGCAGCCAAGAGGCAGGGATTAGCAATCAGCCCCGGCATTTT. Translated: CASSQEAGISNQPRHF.

This chain uses TRBV29-1 with TRBJ1-2; maybe TRBD1 (5 bases). V lost 0 bases, J lost 5 bases, and 19 bases lay in between. The CDR3 extends over 16 amino acids. Germline lookup yields CDR1 SQVTM and CDR2 ANQGSEA. The CDR3 DNA is TGCAGCGTTGAAGATCCTCGTTGGGGGGTTCAATATGGCTACACCTTC. Translated: CSVEDPRWGVQYGYTF. The full variable domain, in which reference TRBV29-1 and TRBJ1-2 provide the parts outside the CDR3, is SAVISQKPSRDICQRGTSLTIQCQVDSQVTMMFWYRQQPGQSLTLIATANQGSEATYESGFVIDKFPISRPNLTFSTLTVSNMSPEDSSIYLCSVEDPRWGVQYGYTFGSGTRLTVV.

The J gene is TRBJ1-4, the V gene TRBV20-1; D call uncertain. Germline lookup yields CDR1 DFQATT and CDR2 SNEGSKA (reference sequence). Trimming took 2 bases from V and 5 from J, leaving 12 bases between them. The CDR3 covers 14 residues. The CDR3 protein is CSARRAGRNEKLFF. CDR3 coding DNA: TGCAGTGCTAGAAGGGCAGGAAGGAATGAAAAACTGTTTTTT.

The table lists this clonotype with many counts. V gene TRBV7-2 combines with J gene TRBJ2-3, with a possible D match to TRBD2 (7 bases). The V gene's germline CDR1 is SGHTA and CDR2 FQGNSA. The CDR3 runs to 16 residues. Trimming pared 5 bases from V and 3 bases from J, leaving 18 bases between. The CDR3 bases are TGTGCCAGCAGCAACCCGGTGGGGGGGCGTACAGATACGCAGTATTTT. Its translation is CASSNPVGGRTDTQYF.

This clonotype was picked up many times. The rearrangement joins TRBV7-9 to TRBJ2-7; 9 bases map to TRBD2. From germline, CDR1 is SEHNR and CDR2 FQNEAQ (reference sequence). Trimming cost V 1 base and J 5 bases; bases outside gene matches: 3. The CDR3 is 14 residues long. This chain's CDR3 is CASSLGGGANEQYF. The CDR3 region has the DNA TGTGCCAGCAGCTTAGGCGGGGGGGCGAACGAGCAGTACTTC.

This clonotype was counted many times. This rearrangement joins TRBV6-2 or TRBV6-3 to TRBJ1-5; D is unclear. V was clipped by 4 bases and J by 0 bases, with 7 bases between them. Germline lookup yields CDR1 MNHEY and CDR2 SVGEGT. The CDR3 sequence is 14 residues long. CDR3 nucleotides: TGTGCCAGCAGTTTCGGGGTTAGCAATCAGCCCCAGCATTTT. As protein: CASSFGVSNQPQHF.

Ten or more counts support this clonotype. J is TRBJ2-7 and V is TRBV9; D possibly corresponds to TRBD1 (6 bases). Trimming shortened V by 4 bases and J by 2 bases, and 13 bases separated the two germline ends. The CDR3 spans 14 residues. Germline assignment: CDR1 SGDLS and CDR2 YYNGEE. DNA of the CDR3: TGTGCCAGCAGCCACCCAGGGGCCCCCTACGAGCAGTACTTC. Protein: CASSHPGAPYEQYF.

This clonotype was found many times. The chain is built from TRBV6-2 or TRBV6-3 and TRBJ2-3; D is ambiguous. The germline V gene has CDR1 MNHEY and CDR2 SVGEGT. V shed 6 bases and J shed 2 bases, with 15 bases lying between them. The CDR3 has 15 residues. CDR3 region: CASSLGYFPTDTQYF. In DNA, the CDR3 is TGTGCCAGCAGCCTTGGGTATTTTCCCACAGATACGCAGTATTTT.

This clonotype was detected many times. The chain employs TRBV20-1 and TRBJ2-1, with 13 bases aligning to TRBD2. Germline V gene sequence: CDR1 DFQATT, CDR2 SNEGSKA (reference sequence). CDR3 length equals 15 residues. V lost 6 bases to trimming and J lost 7 bases; unmatched junction nucleotides: 9. CDR3 DNA: TGCAGTGCCACTAACGGACTAGCGGGGGTTAATGAGCAGTTCTTC. Translated, it gives CSATNGLAGVNEQFF.

Points on this clonotype: Possible read error: a much larger clone is one base away. The rearrangement links TRBV28 to TRBJ2-1; the D is unclear. CDR1 is MDHEN and CDR2 is SYDVKM in the germline V gene. V lost 2 bases and J 8 bases, leaving 10 bases between the germline ends. The CDR3 has 13 residues. The CDR3 is CASSLERYDEQFF. CDR3 coding DNA: TGTGCCAGCAGTTTAGAACGATACGATGAGCAGTTCTTC.